Listed here are 7 T cell receptor beta chains from one sample, sequenced in a study of blood T cell repertoires in COVID-19. Profiling relied on immunoSEQ multiplex PCR, and the TCRdb table lists in-frame clones only, not all of them. Seen here are over 250,000 clones, about 87% observed once, and the top ten hold 2.5% to 3.5%. Sample: PBMCs or T cells enriched from blood (not recorded which). These receptors all stem from a woman between 45 and 65 years old who had recovered from COVID-19.

The chain is built from TRBV6-5 and TRBJ2-7, with D perhaps TRBD1 (6 bases). There are 14 residues in the CDR3. Germline CDR1 is MNHEY and CDR2 is SVGAGI. The V end was cut by 6 bases, the J end by 3 bases, with 15 bases between. The CDR3: CASRLRDTYYEQYF. As DNA, the CDR3 is TGTGCCAGCAGACTCCGGGACACCTACTACGAGCAGTACTTC.

The V and J genes are TRBV18 and TRBJ1-5; a possible D gene is TRBD1 (5 bases). Trimming stripped 3 bases from V and 0 bases from J, with 15 bases between. This CDR3 is 17 amino acids long. Germline V lookup: CDR1 KGHSH, CDR2 LQKENI. In DNA, the CDR3 is TGTGCCAGCTCACCCCGACAGACCGAAGATAGCAATCAGCCCCAGCATTTT. Its translation is CASSPRQTEDSNQPQHF.

This CDR3 reads CATSGRTWSDTQYF. CDR3 nucleotides: TGTGCCACCAGTGGGCGGACTTGGTCCGATACGCAGTATTTT. The gene calls are TRBV24-1 and TRBJ2-3; possible D gene TRBD2, 5 bases. V lost 5 bases, J lost 6 bases, and 14 bases lay in between. This CDR3 is built from 14 residues. Germline V CDR1 and CDR2: KGHDR, SFDVKD.

The V gene is TRBV28, the J gene TRBJ2-3; 7 nucleotides align to TRBD2. Losses at the gene ends were 3 bases for V and 3 bases for J; bases not matched to a gene: 6. Germline lookup yields CDR1 MDHEN and CDR2 SYDVKM. This CDR3 contains 15 residues. The CDR3 nucleotides read TGTGCCAGCAGTTTGTGGGAGGGTGGGACAGATACGCAGTATTTT. Translation: CASSLWEGGTDTQYF.

Here the CDR3 reads CASRDRTRGTEAFF. In DNA, the CDR3 is TGTGCCAGCAGGGACAGGACTCGAGGCACTGAAGCTTTCTTT. This chain links TRBV7-2 with TRBJ1-1; 7 bases line up with TRBD1. This CDR3 has 14 residues. Trimming took 6 bases from V and 4 from J; bases not matched to a gene: 8. Germline V gene lookup returns CDR1 SGHTA and CDR2 FQGNSA.

This chain joins TRBV27 and TRBJ1-6; D is ambiguous. Germline V gene data show CDR1 as MNHEY and CDR2 as SMNVEV (reference sequence). V was trimmed by 4 bases and J by 8 bases, leaving 18 bases between them. The CDR3 runs 16 residues. For the CDR3, the DNA is TGTGCCAGCAGTTCTCAGACGCAAGGGAGTTATTCACCCCTCCACTTT. It translates to CASSSQTQGSYSPLHF.

The J gene is TRBJ1-3, the V gene TRBV6-6; D unresolved. The CDR3 length is 15 residues. CDR1 is MNHNY and CDR2 is SVGAGI in the germline V gene (reference sequence). V was cut by 6 bases and J by 7 bases, with 19 bases left in between. The CDR3 nucleotides read TGTGCCAGCAGCCATAGTTCCCTAAGTGGTAACACCATATATTTT. Protein sequence: CASSHSSLSGNTIYF.